There are a few counts of the clone carrying this T cell receptor (beta chain). The antigen remains undetermined. The study ran the assay at deep level. Only in-frame clones appear in the TCRdb table, and some are missing; sequencing was by immunoSEQ multiplex PCR. The table lists about 1.1 million clones, about four fifths of them singletons, with more than 0.45% in the top ten. The entry originates in a study of shared clonotypes between healthy human individuals. The overall study: Every donor yielded three CD4 naive, three CD4 memory, two CD8 naive and one CD8 memory plate.

V shed 7 bases and J 3 bases; nucleotides not matched to a gene: 6. Germline loops: CDR1 SGHAT, CDR2 FQNNGV. The CDR3 is 14 amino acids. Study-level findings and limits: The study generally estimated greater richness for naive than memory subsets. Several donors showed sharing of around 5% of naive CD4 clonotypes.

Material for sequencing was memory CD4+ T cells from PBMCs. Sample subset: CD45RA-negative fraction. The source is a man younger than 35 in good health. Some clones in this sample may be carry-over from other donors' samples. V and J are TRBV11-2 and TRBJ2-3; 8 bases line up with TRBD1. CDR3 protein: CASTQGAQTDTQYF. The CDR3 nucleotides read TGTGCCAGCACCCAGGGGGCGCAGACAGATACGCAGTATTTT.